A single T cell receptor beta chain is shown here with its context. The data derive from a study of blood T cell repertoires in COVID-19. Study information: Samples representing acute and convalescent COVID-19 were sourced from the United States, Italy and Spain. The analysed material was cDNA or gDNA that came from T cells, B-cell-depleted T cells, or PBMCs.

Original processing notes: Estimates of nucleated cell counts were drawn from the amplification of reference gene primers. The data were produced by immunoSEQ multiplex PCR, yet TCRdb's version contains in-frame clones alone and is incomplete. V and J calls and clone size are copied from that table; D and trimming were computed from the DNA. The top ten hold around 0.58% of the sample, which has 70,000 or so clones, around 88% seen once. This CDR3 spans 13 amino acids. Trimming left V 0 bases short and J 3 bases short, with 3 bases between. Germline V gives CDR1 LGHNA, CDR2 YNFKEQ. The receptor was derived from a man in his fifties or sixties with acute or convalescent COVID-19. Sequencing used peripheral blood. The gene calls are TRBV4-2 and TRBJ1-5; no clear D. The chain's CDR3 is CASSQDNNQPQHF. CDR3 sequence (DNA): TGTGCCAGCAGCCAAGATAACAATCAGCCCCAGCATTTT.